The TCR beta chain under discussion was sequenced for a study of control samples from healthy donors and cancer patients. Sequenced by immunoSEQ multiplex PCR; TCRdb stores in-frame clones only, minus some. The sample records approximately 170,000 clones, 90% being singletons. Germline V CDR1 and CDR2: SGHVS, FQNEAQ. V shed 1 base and J shed 8 bases, with 11 bases lying between them. The CDR3 has 13 residues. This clonotype originated in a woman between 45 and 65 years old in good health. The chain recombines TRBV7-8 with TRBJ1-2; D gene uncertain. The source material was blood. The CDR3 loop is CASSLVVSVGYTF. The CDR3 DNA reads as TGTGCCAGCAGCTTAGTAGTTAGCGTGGGCTACACCTTC.